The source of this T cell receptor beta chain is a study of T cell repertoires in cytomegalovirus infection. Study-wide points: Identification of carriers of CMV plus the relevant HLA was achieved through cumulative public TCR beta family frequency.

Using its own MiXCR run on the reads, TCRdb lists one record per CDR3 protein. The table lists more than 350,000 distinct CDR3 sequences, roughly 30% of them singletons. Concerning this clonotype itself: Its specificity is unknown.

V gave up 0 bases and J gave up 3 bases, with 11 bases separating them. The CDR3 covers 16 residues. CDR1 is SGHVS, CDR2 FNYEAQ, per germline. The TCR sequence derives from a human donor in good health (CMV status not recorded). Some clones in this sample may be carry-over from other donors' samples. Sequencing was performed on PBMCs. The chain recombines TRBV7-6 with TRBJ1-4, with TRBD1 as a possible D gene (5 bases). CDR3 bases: TGTGCCAGCAGCTTAGCGCGGGGACCGTCTAATGAAAAACTGTTTTTT. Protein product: CASSLARGPSNEKLFF.